A single sample gave rise to the 17 T cell receptor beta chains below, sequenced in a study of blood T cell repertoires in COVID-19. The protocol was immunoSEQ multiplex PCR, while the TCRdb copy is restricted to in-frame clones and leaves out a portion. Of 100,000 to 120,000 clones listed, approximately 83% are singletons. Sequenced sample: peripheral blood. These receptors all stem from a woman between 65 and 79 years old with acute or convalescent COVID-19.

V is TRBV2 and J is TRBJ2-3; 9 positions match TRBD1. CDR1 SNHLY and CDR2 FYNNEI come from the germline V gene. J lost 3 bases, V lost 0 bases, and 7 bases had no gene match. This CDR3 is 17 amino acids long. The DNA of the CDR3 is TGTGCCAGCAGTGAAGCCGTCACAGGGGGCGAAACAGATACGCAGTATTTT. Amino acid sequence: CASSEAVTGGETDTQYF.

The table lists this clone with a count of one. The chain couples TRBV4-3 to TRBJ1-3; D not resolved. Germline CDR1 is LGHNA and CDR2 is YSLEER. V was cut by 0 bases and J by 0 bases, with 6 bases left in between. The CDR3 consists of 15 residues. The CDR3 sequence is CASSQERGSGNTIYF. The CDR3 DNA reads as TGCGCCAGCAGCCAAGAAAGAGGCTCTGGAAACACCATATATTTT.

This chain links TRBV19 with TRBJ2-1, with TRBD1 matching 9 bases. This CDR3 region has 15 residues. Losses at the gene ends were 7 bases for V and 4 bases for J; bases not matched to a gene: 8. CDR1 and CDR2 (germline): LNHDA, SQIVND (reference sequence). In nucleotides, the CDR3 is TGTGCCAGTACCCCTGGGGACAGGGATTACAATGAGCAGTTCTTC. Its protein product is CASTPGDRDYNEQFF.

The J gene is TRBJ2-3, the V gene TRBV19; 7 nucleotides align to TRBD1. The ends lost 6 bases at V and 2 bases at J; junction bases unmatched: 5. The CDR3 has 14 residues. Germline CDR1 reads LNHDA; CDR2 reads SQIVND (reference sequence). The CDR3 is CASRLQGTTDTQYF. In DNA, the CDR3 is TGTGCCAGTAGATTACAGGGGACCACAGATACGCAGTATTTT.

The rearrangement links TRBV5-1 to TRBJ2-6, with D tentatively TRBD2 (6 bases). The CDR3 consists of 16 residues. Germline CDR1 SGHRS, CDR2 YFSETQ. Trimming removed 0 bases at V and 2 bases at J, with 9 bases between. For the CDR3, the DNA is TGCGCCAGCAGCTTGGGGCGCGGGACTGGGGCCAACGTCCTGACTTTC. This encodes CASSLGRGTGANVLTF.

V usage is TRBV18 and J usage is TRBJ1-5, with D perhaps TRBD1 (5 bases). Germline-derived CDR1 and CDR2 are KGHSH and LQKENI. Between the trimmed V and J ends, which lost 3 bases and 6 bases, there was a span of 12 bases. This CDR3 has 14 amino acids. The CDR3 spells CASSPDQGSQPQHF. CDR3 coding DNA: TGTGCCAGCTCACCGGATCAGGGAAGTCAGCCCCAGCATTTT.

The rearrangement joins TRBV28 to TRBJ2-7; tentatively, D is TRBD1 (6 bases). Germline loops: CDR1 MDHEN, CDR2 SYDVKM. V lost 5 bases and J lost 0, with 17 bases in between. The CDR3 consists of 16 residues. This CDR3 reads CASSQDVTGSSYEQYV. The CDR3 DNA follows: TGTGCCAGCAGTCAAGATGTCACAGGGAGCTCCTACGAGCAGTACGTC.

The gene calls are TRBV2 and TRBJ2-2; 12 positions agree with TRBD1. Trimming cost V 6 bases and J 7 bases; bases outside gene matches: 12. There are 17 residues in the CDR3. From germline, CDR1 is SNHLY and CDR2 FYNNEI. This CDR3 reads CASRSIGTGGRGGELFF. In nucleotides, the CDR3 is TGTGCCAGCAGATCGATCGGGACAGGGGGCAGAGGCGGGGAGCTGTTTTTT.

This chain links TRBV5-1 with TRBJ2-7; 9 bases align to TRBD1. Germline V gene sequence: CDR1 SGHRS, CDR2 YFSETQ. The CDR3 is made up of 15 amino acids. The CDR3 sequence is CATRPIGTGNYEQYF. In DNA form, the CDR3 reads TGCGCTACCAGGCCTATCGGGACAGGGAACTACGAGCAGTACTTC. The full variable domain, in which reference TRBV5-1 and TRBJ2-7 provide the parts outside the CDR3, is KAGVTQTPRYLIKTRGQQVTLSCSPISGHRSVSWYQQTPGQGLQFLFEYFSETQRNKGNFPGRFSGRQFSNSRSEMNVSTLELGDSALYLCATRPIGTGNYEQYFGPGTRLTVT.

The rearrangement links TRBV5-1 to TRBJ2-2, with D tentatively TRBD2 (7 bases). CDR3 length: 16 amino acids. CDR1 and CDR2 (germline): SGHRS, YFSETQ. The V and J ends lost 4 bases and 4 bases respectively, with 17 bases between them. The DNA of the CDR3 is TGCGCCAGCAGCCCTCTAGGCGGGGGCCTCACCGGGGAGCTGTTTTTT. It translates to CASSPLGGGLTGELFF.

The rearrangement uses TRBV2 and TRBJ1-6, with D possibly TRBD1 on 6 matching bases. The CDR3 runs to 17 residues. V lost 4 bases and J 7 bases, leaving 20 bases between the germline ends. Germline CDR1 reads SNHLY; CDR2 reads FYNNEI. CDR3 sequence reads: CASSGSVARGWNSPLHF. CDR3 nucleotide sequence: TGTGCCAGCAGTGGATCAGTTGCCAGGGGCTGGAATTCACCCCTCCACTTT.

The V call is TRBV4-1, the J call TRBJ2-7; D uncertain. This CDR3 is built from 15 residues. V lost 0 bases and J 7 bases, leaving 16 bases between the germline ends. Germline V gene data show CDR1 as MGHRA and CDR2 as YSYEKL. CDR3 sequence (DNA): TGCGCCAGCAGCCAAGATCCTCGGAGTTCTTGGGAGCAGTACGTC. It encodes CASSQDPRSSWEQYV.

This clone was detected once. This chain connects TRBV6-6 to TRBJ1-6; possible D gene TRBD1, 5 bases. Germline lookup yields CDR1 MNHNY and CDR2 SVGAGI (reference sequence). The V and J ends lost 2 bases and 6 bases respectively, with 8 bases between them. This CDR3 region has 14 residues. In nucleotides, the CDR3 is TGTGCCAGCAGTTACATTCAGGGTAATTCACCCCTCCACTTT. Its protein is CASSYIQGNSPLHF.

There are a few counts of this clone. V gene TRBV28 combines with J gene TRBJ1-3, with a weak D call TRBD1 (6 bases). With 3 bases removed from V and 0 bases from J, the gap between germline ends came to 12 bases. CDR1 and CDR2 from the germline V gene are MDHEN and SYDVKM. CDR3 size: 16 residues. The CDR3 loop is CASSFLDRPSGNTIYF. The CDR3 region has the DNA TGTGCCAGCAGTTTCCTGGACAGACCCTCTGGAAACACCATATATTTT.

The CDR3 loop is CASSLSPWTDDTEAFF. The CDR3 nucleotides are TGTGCCAGCAGTTTATCCCCCTGGACAGATGACACTGAAGCTTTCTTT. The chain recombines TRBV28 with TRBJ1-1, with D perhaps matching TRBD1 (6 bases). Deletions cut 1 base from V and 3 bases from J, with 15 bases between. CDR1 MDHEN and CDR2 SYDVKM come from the germline V gene. This CDR3 contains 16 residues.

This sequence joins TRBV28 and TRBJ1-2; 9 bases are a match to TRBD1. The V and J ends lost 8 bases and 0 bases, in that order; junction bases with no gene match: 10. This CDR3 contains 16 residues. Germline CDR1 MDHEN, CDR2 SYDVKM. CDR3 sequence reads: CASRPGTGRANYGYTF. CDR3 coding DNA: TGTGCCAGCCGTCCCGGGACAGGGCGTGCTAACTATGGCTACACCTTC.

V is TRBV3-1 (or the pseudogene TRBV3-2) and J is TRBJ2-7, with D possibly matching TRBD2 (5 bases). Trimming cost V 1 base and J 4 bases, with 5 bases left between them. This CDR3 has 12 amino acids. Germline V CDR1 and CDR2: LGHDT, YNNKEL (reference sequence). Here the CDR3 reads CASSQGGYEQYF. The CDR3 coding sequence is TGTGCCAGCAGCCAAGGAGGGTACGAGCAGTACTTC.